This T cell receptor beta chain emerged from a study of shared clonotypes between healthy human individuals (TCRdb year 2020). At the level of the whole study: The cohort comprised a couple of women and a few men aged 18 to 49 years. The study deeply sequenced blood TCR repertoires of five healthy adults to estimate repertoire size and the extent of clonotype sharing between individuals. Libraries were prepared and TCR repertoires were sequenced by different laboratories using diverse techniques, in order to increase sequencing depth and limit assay-specific biases. For each donor, CD4 naive and CD4 memory were each given three plates, CD8 naive was given two plates, and CD8 memory was given one plate. Leukapheresis yielded between about 0.9 and 10 billion PBMCs per donor.

Using the deep immunoSEQ assay, TCR CDR3 regions were amplified from genomic DNA by multiplex PCR. For each cell subset, the extracted genomic DNA was distributed evenly across all wells of several immunoSEQ 96-well plates, and each plate served as one replicate. Each replicate PCR for sorted subsets received about 200 ng genomic DNA, equal to around 32,000 T cell genomes. Purified libraries were measured with a Qubit 3.0 fluorometer, size-checked on a Bioanalyzer 2100, and measured again with the KAPA Library Quantification kit. Every immunoSEQ 96-well plate was sequenced on a separate single-read 150-cycle Illumina NextSeq 550 flow cell. Turning to the authors' computational methods: The immunoSEQ output contained only junctional sequences without quality scores, so filtering could not match that applied to full-length reads. Sequences were annotated with PyIR, a Python wrapper for IgBLAST v1.9, and V/J genes and CDR3 were assigned using IMGT germline references. Reads were filtered out if the reads had weak V/J assignments (E-value above 1e-6), no CDR3, stop codons, out-of-frame junctions, or ambiguous translated residues. A V3J clonotype was defined by an identical inferred V gene, J gene, and CDR3 amino acid sequence. To compute the percentage overlap between repertoires, the number of shared unique clonotypes was divided by the size of the smaller repertoire. Richness of each repertoire was evaluated using RTK rarefaction, the Chao1 estimator, and Recon v2.1 estimates of unobserved clonotypes. Generation probabilities were computed with OLGA for all TCRbeta clonotypes obtained by the gDNA method from several donors. Entries here come from immuneACCESS through TCRdb and include only in-frame sequences with V and J called. Some clones fail to appear in such tables; in the studies checked, an unresolved V gene covers under half of the shortfall, and the cause of the remainder is unknown. The V and J calls and the clone size are those of that table, but D and trimming were determined from the DNA. Counted in this sample were some 680,000 clones; more than 70% of them appeared once. More than 1.5% of the sample is in the top ten clones.

As concerns this clone: The antigen it recognizes is unknown. Per-base quality was not reported, and no clone a single base away is much larger than it.

General findings and caveats noted by the study authors: Because the study included only a small number of donors, the genetic and exposure-history diversity represented was limited. Sharing across a handful of donors was observed for about 5% of naive CD4, over 3% of naive CD8, roughly 2.4% of memory CD4, and less than 0.45% of memory CD8 clonotypes. Based on pairwise subsampling, the degree of clonotype sharing among donors was expected to be affected by sequencing depth. Estimated clonotype richness was generally larger for naive than for memory subsets. Rarefaction of sorted-subset datasets indicated incomplete sequencing despite the large sequencing depth. Sampling was restricted to blood, and TCR repertoires in tissues likely differ from the TCR repertoires found in blood. Compared with non-shared clonotypes, clonotypes shared by all four sorted-subset donors had higher generation probabilities.

The junction carries 15 bases between V and J, which are trimmed by 5 bases and 2 bases respectively. CDR1 and CDR2 were assigned from the germline V gene as SGHAT and FQNNGV. Reading from cysteine to phenylalanine, the CDR3 counts 15 amino acids. Kept here is only the CDR3 DNA, which spans 45 bases and is read in frame from base 1. The donors were healthy, HIV-negative adults with no recently reported acute infections or vaccinations. Every donor was a Caucasian adult residing in Nashville, Tennessee, USA. CD4+ T cells were enriched by magnetic negative selection; naive cells were then positively selected on CD45RA, and the negative fraction formed the memory subset. Blood was obtained by leukapheresis, after which PBMCs were separated by Ficoll-Histopaque density gradient centrifugation and cryopreserved in liquid nitrogen vapor phase. Analytical flow cytometry was used to check the purity and quantity of every magnetically sorted T cell population. Genomic DNA was isolated from every sorted fraction and measured by UV absorbance on a Nanodrop 2000c.

The V and J genes are TRBV11-2 and TRBJ2-5; the D segment could be TRBD2, given 5 matching bases. Sequenced input: memory CD4+ T cells sorted from blood. The sample's cell subset or site label is to be understood as: CD45RA-negative fraction. The clonotype was recovered from a woman in her twenties or thirties in good health. The CDR3 amino acid sequence is: CASSQSGYPQETQYF. Read as DNA, the sequence is TGTGCCAGCAGCCAAAGCGGATATCCACAAGAGACCCAGTACTTC.